This is a list of T cell receptor beta chains from one sample in a study of T cell repertoires in cytomegalovirus infection. What these receptors recognize is not known. TCRdb ran MiXCR on the reads and lists one entry per CDR3 protein. The sample contains around 430,000 distinct CDR3 sequences, roughly 43% of which appear only once. The sample in question was cultured PBMCs, obtained from culture after CMV antigen stimulation. All receptors derive from a human donor in good health (CMV status not recorded). Some clones in this sample may be carry-over from other donors' samples. Both conserved end residues are part of each CDR3. The D gene is left open where the match is weak. For some rows the clone size is stated as once, few or many, or as a class when expanded; others skip it.

clone_size d_call j_call v_call cdr3_aa cdr3_nt
. . TRBJ2-3 TRBV12-3/TRBV12-4 CASRQETDTQYF TGTGCCAGCAGACAAGAGACAGATACGCAGTATTTT
. TRBD1 TRBJ1-5 TRBV11-2 CASSLGTGNSNQPQHF TGTGCCAGCAGCTTAGGGACAGGGAATAGCAATCAGCCCCAGCATTTT
. . TRBJ2-5 TRBV7-2 CASSLAGSLGTQYF TGTGCCAGCAGCCTAGCAGGGAGCCTTGGGACCCAGTACTTC
. . TRBJ1-5 TRBV7-2 CASSEFSNQPQHF TGTGCCAGCAGCGAATTTAGCAATCAGCCCCAGCATTTT
. . TRBJ1-1 TRBV20-1 CSASGAASNTEAFF TGCAGTGCTAGCGGGGCAGCTTCGAACACTGAAGCTTTCTTT
few TRBD2 TRBJ2-5 TRBV30 CAWSDHLGTAGGETQYF TGTGCCTGGAGCGACCACCTTGGAACCGCGGGAGGTGAGACCCAGTACTTC
few TRBD1 TRBJ1-1 TRBV12-3/TRBV12-4 CASSGQGAAEAFF TGTGCCAGCAGTGGACAGGGGGCTGCTGAAGCTTTCTTT
few . TRBJ2-5 TRBV7-6 CASSLGLRQAYQETQYF TGTGCCAGCAGCTTAGGTCTCCGGCAGGCGTACCAAGAGACCCAGTACTTC
. TRBD1 TRBJ1-5 TRBV18 CASSPTTGGWPQHF TGTGCCAGCTCACCGACTACAGGGGGGTGGCCCCAGCATTTT
. . TRBJ2-5 TRBV12-3/TRBV12-4 CASWAGEETQYF TGTGCCTCTTGGGCAGGGGAAGAGACCCAGTACTTC